This TCR beta chain was documented in a study of Graves' ophthalmopathy and Graves' hyperthyroidism. Study in general: The study drew peripheral blood at initial diagnosis, before any treatment.

The germline gives CDR1 DFQATT, CDR2 SNEGSKA (reference sequence). CDR3 length equals 13 residues. The V and J ends lost 5 bases and 6 bases, in that order; junction bases with no gene match: 8. The study amplified TCR beta CDR3 regions using RNA transcripts. The library came from an HTBI-primed first-round RT-PCR and a second-round multiplex PCR. From the multiplex PCR reads, TCRdb called clonotypes with MiXCR, one entry per CDR3 protein. The table shows about 400,000 distinct CDR3 sequences, with 15% to 20% occurring only once. It was on clinical symptoms, serum thyroxine, TRAb, thyroid ultrasound and orbital computed tomography that diagnosis relied. The authors used Ficoll-Paque density gradient centrifugation to separate PBMCs. The input was 7.5 to 10 ml of fresh peripheral blood.

Sequences were obtained from peripheral blood. The chain combines TRBV20-1 with TRBJ1-1; 8 bases are a match to TRBD1. The sequence was collected from a woman aged 18 to 35 with Graves' ophthalmopathy. CDR3 sequence: CSALSGTGPEAFF. CDR3 sequence (DNA): TGCAGTGCTCTATCCGGGACAGGCCCTGAAGCTTTCTTT.